What follows are 24 T cell receptor beta chains derived from one specimen sequenced in a study of CXCR3-negative and CXCR3-positive naive CD8 T cells. With UMI labels, 5' RACE was used to prepare the TRB cDNA libraries. TCRdb re-called the 5' RACE reads; every CDR3 protein appears as one record, without DNA. Its clone listing holds over 70,000 distinct CDR3 sequences. The sample comprised naive CXCR3- CD8+ T cells from blood. Subset: CD45RO-CCR7+CD27+CD95- naive CD8+ T cells lacking CXCR3 (TNR3-). These receptors were taken from a human donor in good health. Some clones in this sample may be carry-over from other donors' samples.

The chain carries TRBV12-3 or TRBV12-4 and TRBJ2-1. The CDR3 has 14 residues. The CDR3: CASSFRTAFDEQFF.

The chain is built from TRBV29-1 and TRBJ2-1; TCRdb lists TRBD2, though no DNA is available to test this call. Germline loops: CDR1 SQVTM, CDR2 ANQGSEA. This CDR3 comprises 12 residues. The CDR3 here is CSVRGSYNEQFF.

The J gene is TRBJ2-7, the V gene TRBV28. The CDR3 covers 14 residues. Germline assignment: CDR1 MDHEN and CDR2 SYDVKM. CDR3 residues: CASADTPVYYEQYF.

The chain has TRBV14 and TRBJ1-2; checking the TCRdb D call of TRBD1 is not possible without DNA. From germline, CDR1 is SGHDN and CDR2 FVKESK. CDR3 length: 13 residues. This CDR3 is CASSQEQDYGYTF.

The chain combines TRBV7-2 with TRBJ1-4; TCRdb returns TRBD1, unconfirmable since there is no DNA. The V gene's germline CDR1 is SGHTA and CDR2 FQGNSA. The CDR3 is 18 amino acids. This chain's CDR3 is CASSLGWGQGFREEKLFF.

This chain connects TRBV12-5 to TRBJ1-1. CDR1 and CDR2 from the germline V gene are LGHNT and FRNRAP. This CDR3 contains 13 residues. The CDR3 here is CASGSELYTEAFF. The full variable domain, with the rest looked up from reference TRBV12-5 and TRBJ1-1, is DARVTQTPRHKVTEMGQEVTMRCQPILGHNTVFWYRQTMMQGLELLAYFRNRAPLDDSGMPKDRFSAEMPDATLATLKIQPSEPRDSAVYFCASGSELYTEAFFGQGTRLTVV.

The chain joins TRBV12-3 or TRBV12-4 to TRBJ2-5. The CDR3 has 13 residues. CDR3 region: CASSSRLKETQYF.

The rearrangement links TRBV20-1 to TRBJ2-7; TCRdb lists TRBD1, though no DNA is available to test this call. Germline V gene data show CDR1 as DFQATT and CDR2 as SNEGSKA (reference sequence). The CDR3 covers 15 residues. The CDR3 reads CSASPSGTGGYEQYF.

The rearrangement joins TRBV10-3 to TRBJ1-5; TCRdb's D gene call, TRBD1, goes unchecked for lack of DNA. The CDR3 has 16 residues. CDR1 and CDR2 (germline): ENHRY, SYGVKD. CDR3 region: CAISDPSRGSYQPQHF.

The chain carries TRBV23-1 and TRBJ2-5; there is no DNA to check the TCRdb D call of TRBD1. TRBV23-1 is flagged as an ORF with uncertain function. This CDR3 is 16 amino acids long. The CDR3 region is CASSQKTGRLRETQYF.

The gene calls are TRBV28 and TRBJ1-1; the TCRdb call, TRBD1, lacks DNA for checking. The CDR3 is 15 amino acids. Per germline, CDR1 MDHEN and CDR2 SYDVKM. CDR3: CASSLPYTGGTEAFF.

The chain carries TRBV6-2 or TRBV6-3 and TRBJ1-5; as DNA is missing, the TRBD1 call by TCRdb cannot be tested. This CDR3 contains 14 residues. Germline CDR1 is MNHEY and CDR2 is SVGEGT. Here the CDR3 reads CASSYGRDNQPQHF.

This sequence joins TRBV7-9 and TRBJ1-4; the D gene TCRdb calls, TRBD1, cannot be checked with no DNA. This CDR3 comprises 15 residues. CDR1 SEHNR and CDR2 FQNEAQ come from the germline V gene (reference sequence). CDR3 in amino acids: CASSPLGQDNEKLFF.

V and J are TRBV20-1 and TRBJ2-7; as DNA is missing, the TRBD1 call by TCRdb cannot be tested. CDR1 DFQATT and CDR2 SNEGSKA come from the germline V gene (reference sequence). This CDR3 comprises 16 residues. The CDR3 here is CSAPPPDTGSWYEQYF.

The V gene is TRBV27, the J gene TRBJ2-2; the TCRdb call, TRBD2, lacks DNA for checking. The length of the CDR3 is 14 residues. Germline CDR1 and CDR2: MNHEY and SMNVEV (reference sequence). CDR3 region: CASSSGLNTGELFF.

The V gene is TRBV19, the J gene TRBJ1-5; TCRdb names TRBD1, which stays unverified in the absence of DNA. The CDR3 has 15 residues. Germline values: CDR1 LNHDA, CDR2 SQIVND (reference sequence). This CDR3 is CASSMWGADNQPQHF. The full variable domain, with the rest looked up from reference TRBV19 and TRBJ1-5, is DGGITQSPKYLFRKEGQNVTLSCEQNLNHDAMYWYRQDPGQGLRLIYYSQIVNDFQKGDIAEGYSVSREKKESFPLTVTSAQKNPTAFYLCASSMWGADNQPQHFGDGTRLSIL.

The chain employs TRBV6-5 and TRBJ1-2. The CDR3 loop spans 13 amino acids. Germline V lookup: CDR1 MNHEY, CDR2 SVGAGI. This chain's CDR3 is CASSYGDSYGYTF.

The chain has TRBV7-9 and TRBJ2-7; TCRdb reports TRBD1, a call that lacks DNA to check it against. CDR3 length: 16 amino acids. Germline CDR1 is SEHNR and CDR2 is FQNEAQ (reference sequence). The chain's CDR3 is CASSPGVGTGIYEQYF. Full variable domain (outside the CDR3, taken from reference TRBV7-9 and TRBJ2-7): DTGVSQNPRHKITKRGQNVTFRCDPISEHNRLYWYRQTLGQGPEFLTYFQNEAQLEKSRLLSDRFSAERPKGSFSTLEIQRTEQGDSAMYLCASSPGVGTGIYEQYFGPGTRLTVT.

The chain has TRBV15 and TRBJ1-2. The CDR3 sequence is 16 residues long. Per the germline V gene, CDR1 is LNHNV and CDR2 is YYDKDF (reference sequence). CDR3 in amino acids: CATSSAGQGPSYGYTF. Full variable domain (missing parts from reference TRBV15 and TRBJ1-2): DAMVIQNPRYQVTQFGKPVTLSCSQTLNHNVMYWYQQKSSQAPKLLFHYYDKDFNNEADTPDNFQSRRPNTSFCFLDIRSPGLGDTAMYLCATSSAGQGPSYGYTFGSGTRLTVV.

The V gene is TRBV4-1, the J gene TRBJ1-1. The CDR3 has 14 amino acids. CDR1 and CDR2 from the germline V gene are MGHRA and YSYEKL. CDR3 loop: CASSQFVGVAEAFF.

The chain couples TRBV29-1 to TRBJ1-2; TCRdb names TRBD1, which stays unverified in the absence of DNA. Germline lookup yields CDR1 SQVTM and CDR2 ANQGSEA. The CDR3 is made up of 11 amino acids. The CDR3 is CSAGTDYGYTF. Complete variable domain (other parts from reference TRBV29-1 and TRBJ1-2): SAVISQKPSRDICQRGTSLTIQCQVDSQVTMMFWYRQQPGQSLTLIATANQGSEATYESGFVIDKFPISRPNLTFSTLTVSNMSPEDSSIYLCSAGTDYGYTFGSGTRLTVV.

The rearrangement links TRBV18 to TRBJ1-4. The CDR3 totals 16 residues. CDR1 and CDR2 (germline): KGHSH, LQKENI. The CDR3 here is CASSPFPTGFNEKLFF. Full variable domain (outside the CDR3, taken from reference TRBV18 and TRBJ1-4): NAGVMQNPRHLVRRRGQEARLRCSPMKGHSHVYWYRQLPEEGLKFMVYLQKENIIDESGMPKERFSAEFPKEGPSILRIQQVVRGDSAAYFCASSPFPTGFNEKLFFGSGTQLSVL.

The chain joins TRBV19 to TRBJ1-2; TCRdb's assignment of TRBD1 cannot be checked, as there is no DNA. The germline CDR1 and CDR2 sequences are LNHDA and SQIVND (reference sequence). The CDR3 is 14 residues long. CDR3 region: CASSITTGNYGYTF.

V gene TRBV29-1 combines with J gene TRBJ2-2; TCRdb calls TRBD1, which cannot be checked without DNA. Germline loops: CDR1 SQVTM, CDR2 ANQGSEA. CDR3 length: 17 amino acids. Here the CDR3 reads CSALKGTATPNTGELFF.